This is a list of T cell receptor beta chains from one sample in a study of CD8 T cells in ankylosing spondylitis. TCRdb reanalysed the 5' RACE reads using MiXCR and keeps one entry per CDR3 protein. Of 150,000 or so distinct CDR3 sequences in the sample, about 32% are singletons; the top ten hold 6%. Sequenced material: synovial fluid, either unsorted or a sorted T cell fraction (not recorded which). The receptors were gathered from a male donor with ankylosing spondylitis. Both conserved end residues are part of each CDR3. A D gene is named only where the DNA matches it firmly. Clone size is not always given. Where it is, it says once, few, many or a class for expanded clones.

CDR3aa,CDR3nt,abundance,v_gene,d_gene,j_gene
CASRPRQDAGGGNQPQHF,TGTGCCAGCAGACCCAGACAGGACGCCGGTGGGGGCAATCAGCCCCAGCATTTT,once,TRBV6-1,-,TRBJ1-5
CASSSRGVDEKLFF,TGCGCCAGCAGCTCCCGGGGTGTTGATGAAAAACTGTTTTTT,-,TRBV5-1,-,TRBJ1-4
CSASVEGGGGYTF,TGCAGTGCTAGCGTTGAAGGGGGTGGTGGCTACACCTTC,few,TRBV20-1,-,TRBJ1-2
CASGRPNSGANVLTF,TGTGCTAGTGGCCGACCTAACTCTGGGGCCAACGTCCTGACTTTC,few,TRBV12-5,-,TRBJ2-6
CASSFWSQPQHF,TGTGCCAGCAGTTTCTGGAGCCAGCCCCAGCATTTT,many,TRBV12-3/TRBV12-4,-,TRBJ1-5
CASTPDPHRQGRWGEAFF,TGTGCCAGCACTCCGGACCCCCATCGACAGGGCCGTTGGGGTGAAGCTTTCTTT,few,TRBV6-2/TRBV6-3,TRBD1,TRBJ1-1
CASSESRTGRTQPQHF,TGTGCCAGCAGTGAATCGCGGACAGGGAGAACTCAGCCCCAGCATTTT,few,TRBV6-1,TRBD1,TRBJ1-5
CASSVPRGRSSYEQYF,TGTGCCAGCAGTGTCCCCCGGGGGCGAAGCTCCTACGAGCAGTACTTC,-,TRBV28,-,TRBJ2-7
CASSLVRSSSYNEQFF,TGTGCCAGCAGCTTAGTGCGTAGCAGCTCCTACAATGAGCAGTTCTTC,-,TRBV11-2,-,TRBJ2-1
CASSQVGRQLSGNTIYF,TGTGCCAGCAGTCAAGTTGGACGGCAGCTCTCTGGAAACACCATATATTTT,-,TRBV7-8,-,TRBJ1-3
CASSPMAGQGLLGGELFF,TGTGCCAGCAGCCCGATGGCCGGACAGGGGTTGTTAGGCGGGGAGCTGTTTTTT,-,TRBV11-2,TRBD1,TRBJ2-2
CASSVGGTGIFETQYF,TGTGCCAGCAGCGTAGGAGGGACAGGGATCTTCGAGACCCAGTACTTC,-,TRBV9,TRBD1,TRBJ2-5
CASSFTTNTEAFF,TGTGCCAGCAGTTTCACAACGAACACTGAAGCTTTCTTT,-,TRBV28,-,TRBJ1-1
CSARDQGAQTEAFF,TGCAGTGCTAGAGATCAGGGGGCGCAGACTGAAGCTTTCTTT,few,TRBV20-1,TRBD1,TRBJ1-1
CASSLAGLTNEKLFF,TGCGCCAGCAGCTTGGCAGGGTTGACTAATGAAAAACTGTTTTTT,-,TRBV5-1,-,TRBJ1-4
CARSRGGYQETQYF,TGTGCCAGATCCAGGGGGGGGTACCAAGAGACCCAGTACTTC,few,TRBV2,-,TRBJ2-5
CASSFPRRGETQYF,TGCGCCAGCAGCTTCCCCCGACGGGGAGAGACCCAGTACTTC,few,TRBV5-1,-,TRBJ2-5
CASNRQGTGSEQYF,TGTGCCAGCAACCGACAGGGGACAGGTAGCGAGCAGTACTTC,-,TRBV9,TRBD1,TRBJ2-7
CASSPAGTEIYEQYF,TGTGCCAGCAGCCCCGCCGGGACAGAAATTTACGAGCAGTACTTC,few,TRBV7-3,TRBD1,TRBJ2-7
CASSSPDRPQYF,TGTGCCAGCAGTTCCCCCGACCGGCCGCAGTATTTT,-,TRBV28,-,TRBJ2-3
CSAKTKPGYSPLHF,TGCAGTGCTAAGACAAAGCCGGGCTATTCACCCCTCCACTTT,few,TRBV20-1,-,TRBJ1-6
CSALLGTPMNTEAFF,TGCAGTGCTTTACTCGGGACCCCCATGAACACTGAAGCTTTCTTT,few,TRBV20-1,-,TRBJ1-1
CASSFSGGRETQYF,TGTGCCAGCAGCTTTAGCGGGGGGAGGGAGACCCAGTACTTC,few,TRBV7-3,TRBD2,TRBJ2-5
CASSTNYEQYF,TGTGCCAGCAGTACCAACTACGAGCAGTACTTC,few,TRBV6-1,-,TRBJ2-7
CASLGGIEADTQYF,TGTGCCAGCCTCGGGGGGATCGAGGCAGATACGCAGTATTTT,many,TRBV25-1,TRBD2,TRBJ2-3
CASSVEPSGGVNEQFF,TGTGCCAGCAGCGTAGAGCCTAGCGGGGGCGTGAATGAGCAGTTCTTC,few,TRBV9,TRBD2,TRBJ2-1